This TCR beta chain comes out of a study of T cells in Graves' hyperthyroidism and ophthalmopathy. Researchers took RNA transcripts and amplified the TCR beta CDR3 regions from them. With the HTBI primer set, the TCR CDR3 went through a first round of RT-PCR. TCRdb reanalysed the multiplex PCR reads using MiXCR and keeps one entry per CDR3 protein. Among nearly 750,000 distinct CDR3 sequences listed, roughly a third were seen once. The PBMCs studied were ones that came from about 10 ml fresh peripheral blood. This CDR3 has 15 amino acids. In germline, CDR1 is SGHVS, CDR2 FNYEAQ. The V segment lost 4 bases and the J segment 2 bases; nucleotides outside the gene matches: 6.

Sequencing was done on a sample of blood. This clonotype was sampled from a woman in her forties with Graves' hyperthyroidism. The rearrangement links TRBV7-6 to TRBJ1-2; 8 bases fit TRBD1. In nucleotides, the CDR3 is TGTGCCAGCAGCTACCCGTACAGGGGGAACTATGGCTACACCTTC. It is translated as CASSYPYRGNYGYTF.